Sequencing of this TCR beta chain was carried out in a study of regulatory T cells in long-lasting Graves disease. Overall study context: Those Graves' patients who were newly diagnosed had been on antithyroid drugs under 3 months.

Remarks on this clonotype: Its antigen is unidentified.

Study findings and constraints: Relative to new patients (around 1,000), persistent patients exhibited greater sharing of public clonotypes (more than 2,500).

Time point meaning: newly diagnosed GD, antithyroid drugs for less than 3 months. PBMCs provided the RNA from which the TCR library was made. Germline loops: CDR1 LGHDT, CDR2 YNNKEL (reference sequence). V gave up 2 bases and J gave up 5 bases, with 12 bases separating them. This CDR3 is 14 amino acids long. For TCR beta, libraries came from iRepertoire HTBI primers and Arm-PCR of CDR3 regions. In the study's own analysis: Across the samples, identification revealed some 59 TRBV and 12 to 15 TRBJ segments. A single record per CDR3 protein comes from TCRdb applying MiXCR to the multiplex PCR reads. These V and J calls rely on TCRdb rather than the paper's analysis. Found here are around 460,000 distinct CDR3 sequences, around 15% of them singletons; the top ten hold roughly 15%. This sample was shared with a second study, whose subject was T cells in Graves' hyperthyroidism and ophthalmopathy. This second report adds: RT-PCR in the first round (using the HTBI primer set) targeted the TCR CDR3.

This TCR derives from a woman aged 50 to 65 with Graves disease. The starting material was peripheral blood mononuclear cells (PBMCs), obtained at new diagnosis, from a patient treated with antithyroid drugs. V is TRBV3-1 and J is TRBJ1-1; D is uncertain. The CDR3 nucleotides are TGTGCCAGCAGCCAATCTGAGAGGGAGACTGAAGCTTTCTTT. Translation: CASSQSERETEAFF. Combining the CDR3 with reference TRBV3-1 and TRBJ1-1 gives the whole variable domain DTAVSQTPKYLVTQMGNDKSIKCEQNLGHDTMYWYKQDSKKFLKIMFSYNNKELIINETVPNRFSPKSPDKAHLNLHINSLELGDSAVYFCASSQSERETEAFFGQGTRLTVV.